This TCR beta chain was sequenced during a study of blood T cell repertoires in COVID-19 (dated by TCRdb to 2018 to 2020). Regarding the research as a whole: Samples from collaborators originated in the United States, Italy and Spain and spanned both the acute and convalescent phases of COVID-19. Nearly every sample came with metadata listing a de-identified subject ID, COVID-19 status, age in years and sex. The dataset comprised deeply sampled blood TCRbeta repertoires from subjects exposed to, actively infected with, or recovered from COVID-19. The prospective study material was composed of cDNA or gDNA derived from T cells, B-cell-depleted T cells, or PBMCs. Where available, HLA class I and class II types were obtained from metadata supplied by the sample provider rather than from assay-based typing. Samples were obtained from the ongoing ImmuneRACE study (first 160 participants) and from over 1,000 subjects provided by 6 global collaborators. The repertoires were made available in a free public database intended to serve as a resource for research on the immune response to SARS-CoV-2.

As to this clone: Its antigen is currently not known. No clone much larger than this one lies a single base away; base qualities are absent.

TCRbeta CDR3 regions were amplified from genomic DNA by means of the immunoSEQ Assay, a bias-controlled multiplex PCR. In the paper's pipeline: Nucleated cell counts per sample were estimated from amplification of reference gene primers within the assay. To quantify the absolute abundance of each unique TCRbeta CDR3 rearrangement, sequence reads were collapsed and filtered. For each sample, productive Simpson clonality was calculated as the square root of Simpson's diversity index across productive rearrangements. The table was pulled from immuneACCESS by TCRdb, which kept in-frame rearrangements only. Such tables lose some clones; where checked, under half of the loss comes from unresolved V genes, and the rest has no known cause. The V and J calls and clone size were taken over from that table, and D and trimming were inferred from the DNA. This sample comprises fewer than 450,000 clones, roughly 87% of them detected only once. 1% of the sample goes to the ten largest clones.

In the prospective study, participants were roughly 18 to 95 years old, resided in 24 geographic areas of the United States, and were enrolled through a virtual design. Cohort assignment in the prospective study relied on participant-reported clinical history from a screening survey and a study questionnaire. Recovered participants in ImmuneRACE Cohort 3 were defined as having two consecutive negative NP/OP PCR tests, clearance from a healthcare professional, or resolution of symptoms. Mobile phlebotomists in the prospective study collected whole blood, serum and a nasopharyngeal or oropharyngeal swab from every participant. Prospective study participants could optionally give additional blood draws and questionnaires over an approximately 2-month period. Before DNA extraction, prospective study blood samples were shipped either frozen or at room temperature. Beyond this particular receptor, the publication reports: How much clinical and demographic metadata was included differed by source and by participant, and the metadata was provided uncurated.

There are 17 amino acids in the CDR3, from cysteine to phenylalanine inclusive. The retained sequence is limited to the CDR3, 51 bases, with the frame set at the first base. In the germline V gene, CDR1 corresponds to SGHTA and CDR2 to FQGNSA. V loses 5 bases, J loses 0 bases, and the germline ends lie 19 bases apart. The material sequenced was PBMCs or T cells enriched from blood (not recorded which). The receptor was isolated from a woman aged 30 to 39 who had recovered from COVID-19. The chain is made from TRBV7-2 and TRBJ1-2; TRBD1 could be the D gene, as 6 bases match. The DNA sequence is as follows: TGTGCCAGCAGCCCAGGCCGGACAGAGCCTCCTAACTATGGCTACACCTTC. This encodes CASSPGRTEPPNYGYTF.